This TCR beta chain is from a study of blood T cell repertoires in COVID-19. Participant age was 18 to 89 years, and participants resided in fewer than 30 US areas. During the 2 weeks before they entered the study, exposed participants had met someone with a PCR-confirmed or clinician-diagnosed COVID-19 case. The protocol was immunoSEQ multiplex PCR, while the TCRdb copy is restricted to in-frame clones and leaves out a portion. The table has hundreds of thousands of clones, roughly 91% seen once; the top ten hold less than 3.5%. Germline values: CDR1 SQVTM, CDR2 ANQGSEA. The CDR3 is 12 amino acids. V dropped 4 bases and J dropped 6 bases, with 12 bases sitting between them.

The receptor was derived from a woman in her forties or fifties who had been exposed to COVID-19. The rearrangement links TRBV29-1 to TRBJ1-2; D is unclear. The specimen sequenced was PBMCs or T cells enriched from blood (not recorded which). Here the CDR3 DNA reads TGCAGCGTTGTGTCCGGGGTGAATGGCTACACCTTC. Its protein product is CSVVSGVNGYTF.